This T cell receptor beta chain was captured in a study of tumor-infiltrating lymphocytes in primary liver carcinoma. The roughly 20-34 mg bulk tissue piece was not sorted before simultaneous RNA and DNA extraction. General observations from the study: Tumors reached a significantly greater top-250-clone fraction than blood did (p = 0.039).

As for this clonotype: What it recognizes is unknown. One end of the junction does not line up with germline, which may come from a read error.

From around 500 ng total RNA, TCR beta cDNA was generated with a primer in the constant region. ARM-PCR, slightly modified, supplied the TCR beta libraries through three nested multiplex PCR rounds. Each of the first two PCR rounds ran approximately 10 cycles with TRBV1-TRBV30 forward and C-beta reverse primers. TCRdb reprocessed the multiplex PCR reads via MiXCR and lists one record per CDR3 protein. Among 55,000 to 65,000 distinct CDR3 sequences listed, about two thirds were seen once. CDR1 SGHAT and CDR2 FQNNGV come from the germline V gene. The CDR3 runs 16 residues. Sequenced sample: liver tumor tissue from sampling region 2. Described subset: tumor region T2, inferior pole. The V gene is TRBV11-2, the J gene TRBJ1-1, with 8 bases lining up with TRBD1. The TCR originated in a man in his forties with primary liver carcinoma and hepatitis B virus infection. CDR3 coding DNA: TGTGCCAGCAGCCCATACAGGGGGTTGGTGAACACTGAAACTTCCTTT. Translating gives CASSPYRGLVNTETSF. Variable domain in full (rest from reference TRBV11-2 and TRBJ1-1): EAGVAQSPRYKIIEKRQSVAFWCNPISGHATLYWYQQILGQGPKLLIQFQNNGVVDDSQLPKDRFSAERLKGVDSTLKIQPAKLEDSAVYLCASSPYRGLVNTETSFGQGTRLTVV.